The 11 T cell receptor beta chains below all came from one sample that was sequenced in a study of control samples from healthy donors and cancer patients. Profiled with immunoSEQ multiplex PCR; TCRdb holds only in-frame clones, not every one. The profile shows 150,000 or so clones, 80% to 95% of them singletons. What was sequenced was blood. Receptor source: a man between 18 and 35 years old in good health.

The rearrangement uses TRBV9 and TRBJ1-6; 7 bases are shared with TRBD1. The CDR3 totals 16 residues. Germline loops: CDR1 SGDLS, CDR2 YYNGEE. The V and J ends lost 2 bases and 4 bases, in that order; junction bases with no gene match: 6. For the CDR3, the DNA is TGTGCCAGCAGCGTCGCCGACAGGGCATATAATTCACCCCTCCACTTT. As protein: CASSVADRAYNSPLHF.

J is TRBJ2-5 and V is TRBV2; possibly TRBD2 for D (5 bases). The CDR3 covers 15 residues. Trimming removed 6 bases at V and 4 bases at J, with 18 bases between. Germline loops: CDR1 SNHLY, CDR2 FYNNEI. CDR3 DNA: TGTGCCAGCAGATTAAGCGGTGGGTTTTTAGAGACCCAGTACTTC. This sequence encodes CASRLSGGFLETQYF.

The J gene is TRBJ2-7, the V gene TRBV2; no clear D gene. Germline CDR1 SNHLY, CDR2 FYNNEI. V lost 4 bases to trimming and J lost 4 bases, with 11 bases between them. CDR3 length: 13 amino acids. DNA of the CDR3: TGTGCCAGCAGTGTTAACAGTGGATACGAGCAGTACTTC. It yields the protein CASSVNSGYEQYF.

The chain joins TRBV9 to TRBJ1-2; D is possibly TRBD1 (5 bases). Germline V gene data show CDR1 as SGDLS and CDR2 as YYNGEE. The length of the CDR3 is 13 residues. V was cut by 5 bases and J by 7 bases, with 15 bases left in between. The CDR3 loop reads CASSHEGWGGYTF. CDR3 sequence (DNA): TGTGCCAGCAGTCACGAGGGGTGGGGTGGCTACACCTTC.

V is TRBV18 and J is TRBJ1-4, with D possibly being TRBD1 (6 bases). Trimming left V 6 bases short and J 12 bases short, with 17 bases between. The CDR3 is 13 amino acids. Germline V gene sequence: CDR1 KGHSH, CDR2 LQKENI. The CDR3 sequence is CASSTTGTPQLFF. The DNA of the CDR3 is TGTGCCAGCTCTACGACCGGGACACCTCAACTGTTTTTT.

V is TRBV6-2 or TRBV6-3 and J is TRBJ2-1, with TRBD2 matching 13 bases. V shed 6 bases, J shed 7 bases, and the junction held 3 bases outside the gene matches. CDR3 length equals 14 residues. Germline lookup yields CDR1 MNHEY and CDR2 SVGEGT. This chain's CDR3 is CASSTSGGANEQFF. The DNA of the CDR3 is TGTGCCAGCAGCACTAGCGGGGGGGCAAATGAGCAGTTCTTC.

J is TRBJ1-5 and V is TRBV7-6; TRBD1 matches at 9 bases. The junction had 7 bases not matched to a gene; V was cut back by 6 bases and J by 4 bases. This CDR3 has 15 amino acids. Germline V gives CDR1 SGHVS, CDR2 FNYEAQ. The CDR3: CASRYRDRVNQPQHF. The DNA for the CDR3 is TGTGCCAGCAGGTACCGGGACAGGGTTAATCAGCCCCAGCATTTT.

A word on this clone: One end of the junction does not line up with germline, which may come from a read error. DNA of the CDR3: TGTGCCAGCAGGGAAGGGAGTGGCTACACCTTC. Protein sequence: CASREGSGYTF. The chain employs TRBV2 and TRBJ1-2; D gene uncertain. The CDR3 covers 11 residues. Germline-derived CDR1 and CDR2 are SNHLY and FYNNEI.

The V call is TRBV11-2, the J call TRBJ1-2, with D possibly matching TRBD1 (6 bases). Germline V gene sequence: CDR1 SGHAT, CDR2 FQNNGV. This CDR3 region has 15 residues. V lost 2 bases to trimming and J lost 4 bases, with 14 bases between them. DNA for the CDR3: TGTGCCAGCAGCTTATTTACAGGGTATACCTATGGCTACACCTTC. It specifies CASSLFTGYTYGYTF.

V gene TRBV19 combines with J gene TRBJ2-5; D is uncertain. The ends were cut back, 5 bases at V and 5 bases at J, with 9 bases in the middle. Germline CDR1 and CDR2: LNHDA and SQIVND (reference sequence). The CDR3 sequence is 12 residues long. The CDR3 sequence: CASSLFGETQYF. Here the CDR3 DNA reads TGTGCCAGTAGTCTTTTCGGGGAGACCCAGTACTTC.

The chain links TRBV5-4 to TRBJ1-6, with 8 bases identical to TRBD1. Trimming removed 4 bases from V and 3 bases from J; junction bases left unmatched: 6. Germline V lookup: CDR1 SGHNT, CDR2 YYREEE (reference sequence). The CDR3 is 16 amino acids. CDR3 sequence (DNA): TGTGCCAGCAGCCGTGCAGGGGGCATCTATAATTCACCCCTCCACTTT. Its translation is CASSRAGGIYNSPLHF.